The 13 T cell receptor beta chains below all came from one sample that was sequenced in a study of Graves' ophthalmopathy and Graves' hyperthyroidism. Amplification of TCR beta CDR3 regions used RNA transcripts. First-round RT-PCR relied on HTBI primers, and a second-round multiplex PCR came next. One entry per CDR3 protein, called by TCRdb with MiXCR from the multiplex PCR reads. The data contain under 350,000 distinct CDR3 sequences, roughly 15% of them singletons. The sequencing sample was made of peripheral blood. These receptors originate from an adult man with Graves' ophthalmopathy.

This clonotype was seen many times. This sequence joins TRBV2 and TRBJ2-5; TRBD1 might be the D (7 bases). The CDR3 loop spans 14 amino acids. Trimming shortened V by 6 bases and J by 1 base, and 12 bases separated the two germline ends. Looked up from germline, CDR1 is SNHLY and CDR2 is FYNNEI. The CDR3 reads CASRAGQIQETQYF. Written as DNA, the CDR3 is TGTGCCAGCAGGGCGGGACAGATCCAAGAGACCCAGTACTTC.

This clonotype was picked up many times. V gene TRBV6-5 combines with J gene TRBJ1-1; D may be TRBD1 (6 bases). Looked up from germline, CDR1 is MNHEY and CDR2 is SVGAGI. The CDR3 is 15 amino acids. Trimming left V 0 bases short and J 5 bases short, with 13 bases between. The CDR3 region is CASSYSTRGGTEAFF. CDR3 nucleotide sequence: TGTGCCAGCAGTTACTCGACAAGGGGGGGAACTGAAGCTTTCTTT.

This clonotype was counted ten times or more. The chain employs TRBV20-1 and TRBJ2-5; 7 bases align to TRBD1. V was clipped by 1 base and J by 5 bases; unmatched bases: 16. There are 17 residues in the CDR3. Germline assignment: CDR1 DFQATT and CDR2 SNEGSKA (reference sequence). In DNA form, the CDR3 reads TGCAGTGCTAGAGTCCCGACAGGGATGTCCTGGGCGGAGACCCAGTACTTC. Its protein is CSARVPTGMSWAETQYF.

This clonotype has at least ten counts. This rearrangement joins TRBV2 to TRBJ2-7, with D tentatively TRBD1 (5 bases). CDR1 and CDR2 from the germline V gene are SNHLY and FYNNEI. The CDR3 runs 13 residues. The V end was cut by 4 bases, the J end by 5 bases, with 12 bases between. The CDR3 loop reads CASSVQEFDEQYF. In DNA, the CDR3 is TGTGCCAGCAGTGTACAGGAATTTGACGAGCAGTACTTC.

This clonotype came up a few times. One base away lies a much larger clone, so this may be a sequencing read error. This sequence joins TRBV30 and TRBJ1-1; D is undetermined. With 3 bases removed from V and 10 bases from J, the gap between germline ends came to 21 bases. In germline, CDR1 is GTSNPN, CDR2 SVGIG (reference sequence). The CDR3 consists of 14 residues. The CDR3 sequence is CAWRVGKGGRGAFF. CDR3 in DNA: TGTGCCTGGAGAGTAGGGAAGGGAGGACGGGGAGCTTTCTTT. The full variable domain, its missing parts supplied by reference TRBV30 and TRBJ1-1, is SQTIHQWPATLVQPVGSPLSLECTVEGTSNPNLYWYRQAAGRGLQLLFYSVGIGQISSEVPQNLSASRPQDRQFILSSKKLLLSDSGFYLCAWRVGKGGRGAFFGQGTRLTVV.

A note on this clonotype: A read error may produce the germline difference seen at one junction end. V and J are TRBV6-1 and TRBJ1-5; D gene uncertain. The length of the CDR3 is 17 residues. The germline V gene encodes CDR1 MNHNS and CDR2 SASEGT. The CDR3 DNA sequence: TGTGCCAGCAGTGAAGCGGGCAGCAACCCACGCAATCAGCCCCAGCTTTTT. Encoded protein: CASSEAGSNPRNQPQLF.

In this sample, this clonotype turned up many times. The genes are TRBV4-2 and TRBJ2-5; 14 nucleotides line up with TRBD2. V shed 3 bases and J 5 bases; nucleotides not matched to a gene: 11. CDR1 is LGHNA, CDR2 YNFKEQ, per germline. The CDR3 runs to 18 residues. CDR3 in DNA: TGTGCCAGCAGCCAGGGGACTAGCGGGGGTGACGGTCTCGAGACCCAGTACTTC. Protein: CASSQGTSGGDGLETQYF.

This clonotype has a count of ten or more. A much more abundant neighbour one base away suggests this may be a read error. V and J are TRBV5-1 and TRBJ1-1; D is uncertain. V was cut by 0 bases and J by 1 base, with 7 bases left in between. CDR1 and CDR2 (germline): SGHRS, YFSETQ. CDR3 length: 14 amino acids. CDR3 sequence: CASSLDTGNTEAFF. The CDR3 DNA reads as TGCGCCAGCAGCTTGGATACGGGGAACACTGAAGCTTTCTTT.

In its sample, this clonotype was seen many times. J is TRBJ2-7 and V is TRBV12-3 or TRBV12-4, with 9 nucleotides matching TRBD1. The CDR3 is 15 residues long. The V and J ends lost 6 bases and 8 bases, in that order; junction bases with no gene match: 14. The CDR3 is CASSRTRQGVAQQYF. CDR3 DNA sequence: TGTGCCAGCAGCAGGACCCGACAGGGGGTGGCTCAGCAGTACTTC.

This clonotype was found many times. This chain links TRBV19 with TRBJ1-2; tentatively, D is TRBD1 (6 bases). Trimming pared 5 bases from V and 8 bases from J, leaving 21 bases between. There are 15 residues in the CDR3. Germline CDR1 reads LNHDA; CDR2 reads SQIVND (reference sequence). In DNA, the CDR3 is TGTGCCAGTAGTTTCTCGACAGGCTCGTCGAGCGGCTACACCTTC. As protein: CASSFSTGSSSGYTF.

This clonotype was seen at least ten times. This chain connects TRBV5-6 to TRBJ2-7; TRBD2 might be the D (6 bases). The germline CDR1 and CDR2 sequences are SGHDT and YYEEEE. Trimming left V 0 bases short and J 5 bases short, with 9 bases between. The CDR3 is 13 amino acids. The CDR3 loop reads CASSLVRGDEQYF. As DNA, the CDR3 is TGTGCCAGCAGCTTGGTTCGCGGGGACGAGCAGTACTTC.

This clonotype occurred many times. In DNA form, the CDR3 reads TGTGCCAGCAGCGGGAGCCTCTCGGAGACCCAGTACTTC. Amino acids: CASSGSLSETQYF. The gene calls are TRBV2 and TRBJ2-5; the D gene is possibly TRBD2 (6 bases). The CDR3 runs 13 residues. Germline V lookup: CDR1 SNHLY, CDR2 FYNNEI. Trimming stripped 6 bases from V and 5 bases from J, with 13 bases between.

This clonotype came up many times. V and J are TRBV15 and TRBJ2-7; TRBD1 might be the D (6 bases). This CDR3 contains 15 residues. Germline values: CDR1 LNHNV, CDR2 YYDKDF (reference sequence). Trimming took off 5 bases at V and 4 bases at J, with 18 bases between the two ends. In nucleotides, the CDR3 is TGTGCCACCAGCCCAAAGGAGACAGGAAAGTACGAGCAGTACTTC. The encoded protein is CATSPKETGKYEQYF.